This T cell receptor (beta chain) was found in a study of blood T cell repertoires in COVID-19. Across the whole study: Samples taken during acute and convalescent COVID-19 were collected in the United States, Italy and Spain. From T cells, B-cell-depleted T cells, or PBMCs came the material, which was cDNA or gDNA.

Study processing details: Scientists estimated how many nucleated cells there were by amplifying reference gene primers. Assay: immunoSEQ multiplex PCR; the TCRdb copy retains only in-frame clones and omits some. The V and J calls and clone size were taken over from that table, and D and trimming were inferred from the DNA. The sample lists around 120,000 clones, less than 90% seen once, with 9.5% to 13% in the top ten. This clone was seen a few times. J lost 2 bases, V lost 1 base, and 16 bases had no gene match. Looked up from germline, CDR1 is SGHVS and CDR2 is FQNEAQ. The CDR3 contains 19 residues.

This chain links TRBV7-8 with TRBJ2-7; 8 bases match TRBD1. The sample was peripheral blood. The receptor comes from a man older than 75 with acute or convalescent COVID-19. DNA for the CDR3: TGTGCCAGCAGCTTAGAGGTCAGGGGGCGATGGGCGACCACCTACGAGCAGTACTTC. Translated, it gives CASSLEVRGRWATTYEQYF. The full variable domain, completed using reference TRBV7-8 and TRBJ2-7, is GAGVSQSPRYKVAKRGQDVALRCDPISGHVSLFWYQQALGQGPEFLTYFQNEAQLDKSGLPSDRFFAERPEGSVSTLKIQRTQQEDSAVYLCASSLEVRGRWATTYEQYFGPGTRLTVT.